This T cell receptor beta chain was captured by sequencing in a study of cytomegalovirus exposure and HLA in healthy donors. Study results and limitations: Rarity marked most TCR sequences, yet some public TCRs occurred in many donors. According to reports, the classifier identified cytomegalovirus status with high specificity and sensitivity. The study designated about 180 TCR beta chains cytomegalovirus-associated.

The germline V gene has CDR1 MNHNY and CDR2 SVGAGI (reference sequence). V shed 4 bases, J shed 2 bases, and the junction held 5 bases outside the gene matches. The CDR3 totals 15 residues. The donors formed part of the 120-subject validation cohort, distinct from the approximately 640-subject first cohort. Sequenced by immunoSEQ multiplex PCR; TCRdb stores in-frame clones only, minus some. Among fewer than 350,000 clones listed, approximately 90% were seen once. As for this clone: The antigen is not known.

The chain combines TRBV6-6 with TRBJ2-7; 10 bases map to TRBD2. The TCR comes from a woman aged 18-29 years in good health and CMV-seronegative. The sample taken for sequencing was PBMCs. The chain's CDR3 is CASSSTGTSAYEQYF. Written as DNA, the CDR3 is TGTGCCAGCAGTTCCACCGGGACTAGCGCCTACGAGCAGTACTTC.